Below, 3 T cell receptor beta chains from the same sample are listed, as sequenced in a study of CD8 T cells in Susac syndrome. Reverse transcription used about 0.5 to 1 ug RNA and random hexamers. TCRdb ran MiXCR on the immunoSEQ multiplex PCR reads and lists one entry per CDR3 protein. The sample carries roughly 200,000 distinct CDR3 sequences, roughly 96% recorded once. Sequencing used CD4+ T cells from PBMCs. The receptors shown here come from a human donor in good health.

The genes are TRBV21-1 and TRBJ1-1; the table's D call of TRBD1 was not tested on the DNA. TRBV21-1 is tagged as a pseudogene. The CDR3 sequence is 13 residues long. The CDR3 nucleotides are TGTGCCAGCAGGGGCAGGGACGACACTGAAGCTTTCTTT. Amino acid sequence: CASRGRDDTEAFF.

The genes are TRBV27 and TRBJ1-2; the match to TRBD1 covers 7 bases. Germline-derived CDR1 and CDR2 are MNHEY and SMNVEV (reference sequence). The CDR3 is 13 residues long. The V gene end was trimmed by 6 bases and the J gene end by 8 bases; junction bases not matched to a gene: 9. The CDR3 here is CASRARDRAGYTF. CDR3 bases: TGTGCCAGCAGGGCAAGAGACAGGGCCGGCTACACCTTC.

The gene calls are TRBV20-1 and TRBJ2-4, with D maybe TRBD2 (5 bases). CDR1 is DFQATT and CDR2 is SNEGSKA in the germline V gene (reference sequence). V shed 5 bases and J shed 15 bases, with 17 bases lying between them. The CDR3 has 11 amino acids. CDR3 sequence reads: CSAPTPERSYF. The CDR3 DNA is TGCAGTGCTCCCACCCCTGAGCGGTCGTACTTC.